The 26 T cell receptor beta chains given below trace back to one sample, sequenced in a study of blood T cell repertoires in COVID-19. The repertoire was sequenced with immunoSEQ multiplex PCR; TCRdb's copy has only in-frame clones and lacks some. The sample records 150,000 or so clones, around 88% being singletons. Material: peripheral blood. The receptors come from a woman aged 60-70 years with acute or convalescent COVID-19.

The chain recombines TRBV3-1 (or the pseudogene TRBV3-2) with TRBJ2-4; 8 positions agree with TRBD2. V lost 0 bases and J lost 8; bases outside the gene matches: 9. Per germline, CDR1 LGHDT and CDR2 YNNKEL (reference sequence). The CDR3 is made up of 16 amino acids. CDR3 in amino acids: CASSQEEAGGWDIQYF. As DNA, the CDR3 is TGTGCCAGCAGCCAAGAGGAGGCGGGGGGATGGGACATTCAGTACTTC.

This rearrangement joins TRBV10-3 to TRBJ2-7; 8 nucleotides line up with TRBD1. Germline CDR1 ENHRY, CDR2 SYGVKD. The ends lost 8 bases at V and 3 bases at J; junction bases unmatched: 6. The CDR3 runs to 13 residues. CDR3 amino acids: CAIGQGFGYEQYF. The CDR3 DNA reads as TGTGCCATCGGACAGGGATTTGGCTACGAGCAGTACTTC.

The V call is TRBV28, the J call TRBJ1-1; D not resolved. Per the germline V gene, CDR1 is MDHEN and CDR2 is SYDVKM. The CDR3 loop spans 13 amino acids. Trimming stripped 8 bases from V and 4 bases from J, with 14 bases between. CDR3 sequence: CASQTRRGTEAFF. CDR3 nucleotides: TGTGCCAGCCAGACTCGTAGAGGCACTGAAGCTTTCTTT.

CDR3 DNA: TGTGCCAGCAGCAAAAGGACTGACCCCCAGTACTTC. Translating gives CASSKRTDPQYF. V is TRBV21-1 and J is TRBJ2-5; whether TRBD2, the table's D call, matches the DNA was not checked. TRBV21-1 is termed a pseudogene. The CDR3 totals 12 residues.

DNA for the CDR3: TGCGCCAGCAGCATTGACAGACCCAACACCGGGGAGCTGTTTTTT. Residues: CASSIDRPNTGELFF. The chain carries TRBV5-1 and TRBJ2-2, with a weak D call TRBD1 (5 bases). The CDR3 is made up of 15 amino acids. Germline V gives CDR1 SGHRS, CDR2 YFSETQ. The V end was cut by 4 bases, the J end by 2 bases, with 12 bases between.

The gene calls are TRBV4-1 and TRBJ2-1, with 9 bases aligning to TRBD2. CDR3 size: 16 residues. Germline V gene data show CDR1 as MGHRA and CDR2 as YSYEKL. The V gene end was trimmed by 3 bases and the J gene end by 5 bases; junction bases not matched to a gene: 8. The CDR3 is CASSHDSGGPNNEQFF. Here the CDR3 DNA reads TGCGCCAGCAGCCATGACAGCGGGGGGCCGAACAATGAGCAGTTCTTC.

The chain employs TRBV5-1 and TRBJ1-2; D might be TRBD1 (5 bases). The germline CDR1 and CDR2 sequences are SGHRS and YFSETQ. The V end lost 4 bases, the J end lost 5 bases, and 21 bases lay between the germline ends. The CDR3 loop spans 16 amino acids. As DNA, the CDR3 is TGCGCCAGCAGCAACCTGGCTGCAGGGCTCGAGTATGGCTACACCTTC. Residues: CASSNLAAGLEYGYTF. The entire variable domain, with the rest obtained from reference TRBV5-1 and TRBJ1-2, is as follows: KAGVTQTPRYLIKTRGQQVTLSCSPISGHRSVSWYQQTPGQGLQFLFEYFSETQRNKGNFPGRFSGRQFSNSRSEMNVSTLELGDSALYLCASSNLAAGLEYGYTFGSGTRLTVV.

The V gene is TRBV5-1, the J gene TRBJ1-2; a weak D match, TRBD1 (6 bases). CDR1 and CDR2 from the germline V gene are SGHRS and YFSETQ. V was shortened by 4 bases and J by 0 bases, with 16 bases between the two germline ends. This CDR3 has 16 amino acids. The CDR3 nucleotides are TGCGCCAGCAGCCGCCGGACAGATCCTTCTAACTATGGCTACACCTTC. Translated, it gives CASSRRTDPSNYGYTF.

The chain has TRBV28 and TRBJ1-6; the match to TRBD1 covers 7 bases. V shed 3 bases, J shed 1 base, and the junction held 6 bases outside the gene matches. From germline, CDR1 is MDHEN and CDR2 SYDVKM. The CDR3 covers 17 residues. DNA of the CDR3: TGTGCCAGCAGTTTGAATCAGGGGGATTCCTATAATTCACCCCTCCACTTT. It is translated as CASSLNQGDSYNSPLHF.

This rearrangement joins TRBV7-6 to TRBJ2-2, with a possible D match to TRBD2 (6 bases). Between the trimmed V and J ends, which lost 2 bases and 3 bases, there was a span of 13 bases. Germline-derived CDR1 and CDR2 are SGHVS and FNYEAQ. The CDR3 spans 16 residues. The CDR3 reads CASSLLGTADTGELFF. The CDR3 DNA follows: TGTGCCAGCAGCTTATTAGGGACTGCCGACACCGGGGAGCTGTTTTTT.

The CDR3 region has the DNA TGTGCCAGTAGTACCGACAGGGGGTCGGATGAAAAACTGTTTTTT. Translated: CASSTDRGSDEKLFF. The chain employs TRBV19 and TRBJ1-4; 9 bases map to TRBD1. CDR1 LNHDA and CDR2 SQIVND come from the germline V gene (reference sequence). The CDR3 runs to 15 residues. Trimming removed 4 bases from V and 6 bases from J; junction bases left unmatched: 6.

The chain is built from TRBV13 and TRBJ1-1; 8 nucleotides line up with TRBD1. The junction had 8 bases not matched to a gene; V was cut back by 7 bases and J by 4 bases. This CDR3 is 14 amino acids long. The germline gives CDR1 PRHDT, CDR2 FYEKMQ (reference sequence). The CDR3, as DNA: TGTGCCAGCACCACAGGGGGATGGCGCACTGAAGCTTTCTTT. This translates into CASTTGGWRTEAFF.

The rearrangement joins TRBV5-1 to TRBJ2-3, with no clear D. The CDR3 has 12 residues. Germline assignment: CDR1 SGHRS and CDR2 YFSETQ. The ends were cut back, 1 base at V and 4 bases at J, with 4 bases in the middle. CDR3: CASSLRADTQYF. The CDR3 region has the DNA TGCGCCAGCAGCTTGCGTGCAGATACGCAGTATTTT.

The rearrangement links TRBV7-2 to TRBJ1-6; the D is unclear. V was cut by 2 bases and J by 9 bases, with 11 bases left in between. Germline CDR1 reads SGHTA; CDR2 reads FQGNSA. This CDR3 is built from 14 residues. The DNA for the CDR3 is TGTGCCAGCAGCTTAAGCCCCTCGGGTTCACCCCTCCACTTT. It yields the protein CASSLSPSGSPLHF.

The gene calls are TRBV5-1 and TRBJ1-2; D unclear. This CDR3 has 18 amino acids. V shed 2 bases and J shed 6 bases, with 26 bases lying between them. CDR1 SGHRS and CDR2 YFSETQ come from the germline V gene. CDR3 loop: CASSFQPSGFGGRDGYTF. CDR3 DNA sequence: TGCGCCAGCAGCTTCCAACCCAGCGGGTTTGGTGGTAGGGATGGCTACACCTTC.

The CDR3 nucleotides read TGCAGCGTGGAGCGACCGGGACAGACCTACACCTTC. This encodes CSVERPGQTYTF. The chain employs TRBV29-1 and TRBJ1-2; 7 bases agree with TRBD1. The CDR3 extends over 12 amino acids. CDR1 and CDR2 from the germline V gene are SQVTM and ANQGSEA. The V segment lost 6 bases and the J segment 10 bases; nucleotides outside the gene matches: 11.

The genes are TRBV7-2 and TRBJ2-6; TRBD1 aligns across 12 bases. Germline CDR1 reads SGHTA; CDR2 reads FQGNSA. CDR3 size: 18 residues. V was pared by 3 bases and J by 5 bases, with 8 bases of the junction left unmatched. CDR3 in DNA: TGTGCCAGCAGCTTCGCGCGGGGACAGGGGGCGCGGGCCAACGTCCTGACTTTC. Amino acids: CASSFARGQGARANVLTF.

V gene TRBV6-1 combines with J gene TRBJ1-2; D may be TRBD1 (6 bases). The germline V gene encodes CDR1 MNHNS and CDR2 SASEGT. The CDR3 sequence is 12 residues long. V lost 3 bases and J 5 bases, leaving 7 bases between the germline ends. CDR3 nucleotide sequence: TGTGCCAGCAGTGACCAGGGGTATGGCTACACCTTC. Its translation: CASSDQGYGYTF.

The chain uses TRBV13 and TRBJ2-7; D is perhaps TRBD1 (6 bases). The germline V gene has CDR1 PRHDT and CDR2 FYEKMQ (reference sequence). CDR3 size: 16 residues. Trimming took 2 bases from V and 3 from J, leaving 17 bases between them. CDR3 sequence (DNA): TGTGCCAGCAGCTTAAAATCGGTGGGGGCGCTCTACGAGCAGTACTTC. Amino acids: CASSLKSVGALYEQYF.

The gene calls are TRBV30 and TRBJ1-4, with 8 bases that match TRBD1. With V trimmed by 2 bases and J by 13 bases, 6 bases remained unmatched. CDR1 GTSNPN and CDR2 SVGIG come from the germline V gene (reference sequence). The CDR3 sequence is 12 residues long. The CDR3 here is CAWSSRTGTLFF. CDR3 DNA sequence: TGTGCCTGGAGTTCGCGGACAGGGACACTGTTTTTT.

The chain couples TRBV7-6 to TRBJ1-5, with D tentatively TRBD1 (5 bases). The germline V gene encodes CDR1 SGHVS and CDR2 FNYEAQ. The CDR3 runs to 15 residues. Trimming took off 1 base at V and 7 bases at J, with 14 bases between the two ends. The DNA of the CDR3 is TGTGCCAGCAGCTTAGATGGGGCCGGCCAACAGCCCCAGCATTTT. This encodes CASSLDGAGQQPQHF.

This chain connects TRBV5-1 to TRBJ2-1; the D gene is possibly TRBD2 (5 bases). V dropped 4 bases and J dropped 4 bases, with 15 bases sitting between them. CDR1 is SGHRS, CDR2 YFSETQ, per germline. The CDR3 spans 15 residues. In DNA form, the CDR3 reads TGCGCCAGCAGCCGAAGGGCAGAGGGTTACAATGAGCAGTTCTTC. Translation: CASSRRAEGYNEQFF. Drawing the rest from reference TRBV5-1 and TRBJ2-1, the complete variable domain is KAGVTQTPRYLIKTRGQQVTLSCSPISGHRSVSWYQQTPGQGLQFLFEYFSETQRNKGNFPGRFSGRQFSNSRSEMNVSTLELGDSALYLCASSRRAEGYNEQFFGPGTRLTVL.

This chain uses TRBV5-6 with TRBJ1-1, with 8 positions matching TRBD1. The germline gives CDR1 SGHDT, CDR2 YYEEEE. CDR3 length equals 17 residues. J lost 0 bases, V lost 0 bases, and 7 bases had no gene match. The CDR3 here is CASSLVQTGAVNTEAFF. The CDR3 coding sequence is TGTGCCAGCAGCTTGGTACAGACAGGGGCGGTGAACACTGAAGCTTTCTTT.

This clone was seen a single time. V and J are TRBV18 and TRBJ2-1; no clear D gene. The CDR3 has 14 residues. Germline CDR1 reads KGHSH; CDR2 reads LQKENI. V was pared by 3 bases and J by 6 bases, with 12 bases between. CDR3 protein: CASSPAGYSNEQFF. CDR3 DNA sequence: TGTGCCAGCTCACCGGCCGGGTATAGCAATGAGCAGTTCTTC.

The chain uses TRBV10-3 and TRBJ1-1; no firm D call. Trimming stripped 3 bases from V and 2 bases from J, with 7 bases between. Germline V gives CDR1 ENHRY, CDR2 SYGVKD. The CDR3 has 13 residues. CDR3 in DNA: TGTGCCATCAGTGATACGGGAAACACTGAAGCTTTCTTT. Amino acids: CAISDTGNTEAFF.

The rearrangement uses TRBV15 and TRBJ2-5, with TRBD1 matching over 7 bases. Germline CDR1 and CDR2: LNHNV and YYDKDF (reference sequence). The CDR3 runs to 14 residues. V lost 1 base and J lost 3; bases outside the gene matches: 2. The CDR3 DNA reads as TGTGCCACCAGCAGAGGTACAGGGGAAGAGACCCAGTACTTC. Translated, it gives CATSRGTGEETQYF.